This T cell receptor (beta chain) was captured by sequencing in a study of shared clonotypes between healthy human individuals (dated by TCRdb to about 2020). Describing the broader study: Two women and three men aged 18 to 49 years were included in the cohort. For each donor, CD4 naive and CD4 memory were each run on three plates, CD8 naive on two plates, and CD8 memory on one plate. To estimate repertoire size and how much clonotype sharing occurs between individuals, the study deeply sequenced the blood TCR repertoires of about five healthy adults. Different laboratories and diverse techniques were used to prepare libraries and sequence TCR repertoires, to increase sequencing depth and limit assay-specific biases. Between about 0.85 and 8.9 billion PBMCs per donor were obtained by leukapheresis.

General conclusions and limits of the study: Sampling was restricted to blood, and TCR repertoires in tissues likely differ from the TCR repertoires found in blood. Pairwise subsampling led to the expectation that sequencing depth would affect the degree of clonotype sharing among donors. Incomplete sequencing was indicated by rarefaction of sorted-subset datasets, despite the large sequencing depth. The small number of donors limited the genetic and exposure-history diversity represented. When a few donors were compared, the shared fraction of clonotypes was roughly 5% for naive CD4, around 3.5% for naive CD8, more than 2% for memory CD4, and roughly 0.43% for memory CD8. Compared with non-shared clonotypes, clonotypes shared by all four sorted-subset donors had higher generation probabilities. Larger estimated clonotype richness was generally found for naive subsets than for memory subsets.

With respect to this clone: It has no known antigen specificity. Per-base quality was not reported, and no clone a single base away is much larger than it.

TCR CDR3 regions were amplified from genomic DNA by multiplex PCR using the deep immunoSEQ assay. For each cell subset, the extracted genomic DNA was distributed evenly across all wells of several immunoSEQ 96-well plates, and each plate served as one replicate. For sorted subsets, each replicate PCR was loaded with 200 ng genomic DNA, equivalent to 25,000 to 35,000 T cell genomes. Purified libraries were quantified with a Qubit 3.0 fluorometer, sized on a Bioanalyzer 2100, and re-quantified with the KAPA Library Quantification kit. A separate single-read 150-cycle Illumina NextSeq 550 flow cell was used to sequence each immunoSEQ 96-well plate. As for the original processing: Because only junctional sequences without quality scores were contained in the immunoSEQ output, filtering matching that applied to full-length reads could not be performed. Sequences were annotated with PyIR, a Python wrapper for IgBLAST v1.9, using IMGT germline references to assign V/J genes and CDR3. Reads with weak V/J assignments (E-value above 1e-6), missing CDR3, stop codons, out-of-frame junctions, or ambiguous translated residues were removed. A V3J clonotype was defined by an identical inferred V gene, J gene, and CDR3 amino acid sequence. To compute the percentage overlap between repertoires, the number of shared unique clonotypes was divided by the size of the smaller repertoire. Three approaches were used to assess repertoire richness: RTK rarefaction, the Chao1 estimator, and Recon v2.1 estimates of unobserved clonotypes. For all TCRbeta clonotypes obtained by the gDNA method from a few donors, generation probabilities were computed with OLGA. What TCRdb holds here is the immuneACCESS table cut down to in-frame rearrangements. Part of the clones is not present; checked against another copy, under half of the missing clones reflect an unresolved V gene, and the others are unexplained. V, J and clone size reflect that table, while D and trimming were determined from the DNA. This sample holds around 2.1 million clones; roughly 91% were observed only once. Of the sample, around 1.7% falls within the top ten clones.

CD8 naive samples were CD45RO-negative cells positively selected for CCR7, giving a CD45RA+CCR7+ population that excluded TemRA cells. The donors were healthy, HIV-negative adults with no recently reported acute infections or vaccinations. Only Caucasian adults living in Nashville, Tennessee, USA were represented among the donors. Blood was obtained by leukapheresis, after which PBMCs were separated by Ficoll-Histopaque density gradient centrifugation and cryopreserved in liquid nitrogen vapor phase. Analytical flow cytometry was used to check the purity and quantity of every magnetically sorted T cell population. Each sorted fraction had its genomic DNA isolated and then quantified by UV absorbance on a Nanodrop 2000c. V lost 5 bases and J lost 5 bases; the stretch between them is 15 bases long. CDR1 and CDR2 are drawn from the germline V gene (reference sequence): SEHNR, FQNEAQ. Measured from the cysteine to the phenylalanine, the CDR3 is 14 residues long. Here the CDR3 DNA is all that survives: 42 bases in frame from base 1.

This receptor chain uses TRBV7-9 and TRBJ2-5; TRBD2 is possibly the D segment (6 matching bases). The sequenced material came from naive CD8+ T cells from PBMCs. The cell subset or site label on this specimen signifies: CD45RA+CCR7+. This clonotype originated in a man younger than 35 in good health. Some clones in this sample may be carry-over from other donors' samples. The DNA sequence follows: TGTGCCAGCAGCACCGGCGGGGTCGCGGAGACCCAGTACTTC. This encodes CASSTGGVAETQYF. The full variable domain, completed from the reference TRBV7-9 and TRBJ2-5 proteins outside the CDR3, reads DTGVSQNPRHKITKRGQNVTFRCDPISEHNRLYWYRQTLGQGPEFLTYFQNEAQLEKSRLLSDRFSAERPKGSFSTLEIQRTEQGDSAMYLCASSTGGVAETQYFGPGTRLLVL.